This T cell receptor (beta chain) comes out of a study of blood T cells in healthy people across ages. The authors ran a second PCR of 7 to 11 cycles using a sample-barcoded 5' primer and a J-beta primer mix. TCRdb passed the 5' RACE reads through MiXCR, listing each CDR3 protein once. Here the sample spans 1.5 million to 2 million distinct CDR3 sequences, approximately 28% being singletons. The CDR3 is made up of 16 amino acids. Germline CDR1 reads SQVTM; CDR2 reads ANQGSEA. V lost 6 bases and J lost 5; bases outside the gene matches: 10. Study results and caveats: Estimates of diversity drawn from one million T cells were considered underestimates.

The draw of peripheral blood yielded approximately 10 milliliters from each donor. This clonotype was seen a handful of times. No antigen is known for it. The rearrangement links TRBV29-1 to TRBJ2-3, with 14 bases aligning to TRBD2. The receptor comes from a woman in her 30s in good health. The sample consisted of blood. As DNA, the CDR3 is TGCAGCGTGGGTAGACTAGCGGGAGGGCCCGGAGATACGCAGTATTTT. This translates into CSVGRLAGGPGDTQYF.